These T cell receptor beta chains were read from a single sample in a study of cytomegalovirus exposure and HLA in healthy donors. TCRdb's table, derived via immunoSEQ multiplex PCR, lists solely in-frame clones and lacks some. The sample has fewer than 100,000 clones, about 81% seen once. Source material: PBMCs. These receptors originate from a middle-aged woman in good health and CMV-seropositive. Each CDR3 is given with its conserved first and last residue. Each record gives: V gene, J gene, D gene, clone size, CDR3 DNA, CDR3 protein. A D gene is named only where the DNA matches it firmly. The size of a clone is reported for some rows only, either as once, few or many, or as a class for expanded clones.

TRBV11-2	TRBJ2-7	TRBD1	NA	TGTGCCAGCAGCTCAACAGGGGCCGAGCAGTACTTC	CASSSTGAEQYF
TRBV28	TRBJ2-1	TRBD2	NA	TGTGCCAGCATCGCCGGGACTAGCGGCTACAATGAGCAGTTCTTC	CASIAGTSGYNEQFF
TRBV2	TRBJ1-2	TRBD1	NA	TGTGCCAGCAGTGGCGGACAGGGGATAGGGGGCTACACCTTC	CASSGGQGIGGYTF
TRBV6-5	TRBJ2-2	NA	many	TGTGCCAGCAGACAAGCGTACGACACCGGGGAGCTGTTTTTT	CASRQAYDTGELFF
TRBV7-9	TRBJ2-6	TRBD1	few	TGTGCCAGCAGCGAACAGGGGATTGGGGCCAACGTCCTGACTTTC	CASSEQGIGANVLTF
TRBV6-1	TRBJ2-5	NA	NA	TGTGCCAGCAGTGCCCCGGGACTCCCAGAGACCCAGTACTTC	CASSAPGLPETQYF
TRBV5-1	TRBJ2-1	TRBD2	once	TGCGCCAGCAGCGACGGACTAGCGATCAGCTCCTACAATGAGCAGTTCTTC	CASSDGLAISSYNEQFF
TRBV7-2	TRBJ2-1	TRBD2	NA	TGTGCCAGCAGCGGCAGACTAGCGGGAGCTCCCTACAATGAGCAGTTCTTC	CASSGRLAGAPYNEQFF
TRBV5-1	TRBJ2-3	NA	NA	TGCGCCAGCGGTCAAGGAAGGGGCACTGATACGCAGTATTTT	CASGQGRGTDTQYF
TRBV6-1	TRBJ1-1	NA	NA	TGTGCCAGCAGTGCCAGGGCTGAAGCTTTCTTT	CASSARAEAFF
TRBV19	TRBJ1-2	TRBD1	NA	TGTGCCAGTGGGGATGGGACAGGGGGCGGTGGCTACACCTTC	CASGDGTGGGGYTF
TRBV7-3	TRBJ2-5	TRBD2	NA	TGTGCCAGCAGCTTTCCTAGCGGGAGAGGAGAGACCCAGTACTTC	CASSFPSGRGETQYF
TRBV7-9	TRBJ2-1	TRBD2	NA	TGTGCCAGCAGCATCCCTGGGACTAGCAAGGTTGAGCAGTTCTTC	CASSIPGTSKVEQFF
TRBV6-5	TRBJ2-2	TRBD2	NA	TGTGCCAGCAGTTACTCTGCGGGAGGGATCGCCGGGGAGCTGTTTTTT	CASSYSAGGIAGELFF
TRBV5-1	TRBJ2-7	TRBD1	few	TGCGCCAGCAGTACCGGGACAGGGTTCTACGAGCAGTACTTC	CASSTGTGFYEQYF
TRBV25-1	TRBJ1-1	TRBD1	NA	TGTGCCAGCAGTGAAGGGACAGAACGCTTAGTTTTCTTT	CASSEGTERLVFF
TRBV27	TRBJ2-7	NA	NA	TGTGCCAGCAGTTTAGGGTACGGACTGTCCTACGAGCAGTACTTC	CASSLGYGLSYEQYF
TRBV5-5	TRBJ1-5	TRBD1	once	TGTGCCAGCAGCCCTGGACAGGATATTCAGCCCCAGCATTTT	CASSPGQDIQPQHF
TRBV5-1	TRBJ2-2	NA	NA	TGCGCCAGCAGCTCGCAGGGCCCCACGAACACCGGGGAGCTGTTTTTT	CASSSQGPTNTGELFF
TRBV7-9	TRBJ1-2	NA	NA	TGTGCCAGCAGCTTAGGGGGGGATTATGGCTACACCTTC	CASSLGGDYGYTF
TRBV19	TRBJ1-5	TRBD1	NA	TGTGCCAGTAGTCCGGGACAGAGCAATCAGCCCCAGCATTTT	CASSPGQSNQPQHF
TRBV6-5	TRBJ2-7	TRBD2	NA	TGTGCCAGCAGTTACCAAGCGGGAGACTACGAGCAGTACTTC	CASSYQAGDYEQYF
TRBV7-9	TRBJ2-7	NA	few	TGTGCCAGCAGCTTACGGGCAGGGGGGTCCTACGAGCAGTACTTC	CASSLRAGGSYEQYF
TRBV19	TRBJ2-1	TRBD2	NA	TGTGCCAGTACCGGGACTAGCGTCCACAGTGAGCAGTTCTTC	CASTGTSVHSEQFF
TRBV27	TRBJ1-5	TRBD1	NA	TGTGCCAGCAGCGGGACAGGGGGCCGACAGCCCCAGCATTTT	CASSGTGGRQPQHF
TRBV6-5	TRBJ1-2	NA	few	TGTGCCAGCAGTTACTCGGAACAGGGTGCCTATGGCTACACCTTC	CASSYSEQGAYGYTF
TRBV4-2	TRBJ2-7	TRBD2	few	TGTGCCAGCAGCCGCGCCCGAGGGACTAGCGCATACGAGCAGTACTTC	CASSRARGTSAYEQYF
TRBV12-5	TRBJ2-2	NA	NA	TGTGCTAGTGGTTTTGGTCCTCTAAACACCGGGGAGCTGTTTTTT	CASGFGPLNTGELFF
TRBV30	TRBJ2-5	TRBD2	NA	TGTGCCTGGAGTGTGGCGGGAGGGATGGAGACCCAGTACTTC	CAWSVAGGMETQYF
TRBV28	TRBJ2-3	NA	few	TGTGCCAGCATGACTGAGGGACTTCCACCCAAATCGGAGTATTTT	CASMTEGLPPKSEYF
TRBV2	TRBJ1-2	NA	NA	TGTGCCAGCAGGGGGCCTAACTATGGCTACACCTTC	CASRGPNYGYTF
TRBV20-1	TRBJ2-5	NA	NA	TGCAGTGCTATCCAGAAAGAGACCCAGTACTTC	CSAIQKETQYF
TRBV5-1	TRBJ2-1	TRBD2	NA	TGCGCCAGCAGAGCAATAGGGACTAGTTTTGATGAGCAGTTCTTC	CASRAIGTSFDEQFF
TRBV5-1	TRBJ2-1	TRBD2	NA	TGCGCCAGCAGCCCGCCCGTACTAGCGGGGTTCTACAATGAGCAGTTCTTC	CASSPPVLAGFYNEQFF
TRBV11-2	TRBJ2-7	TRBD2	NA	TGTGCCAGCAGCTCGAACCTCCGGGCTAGCGGGAATCACGAGCAGTACTTC	CASSSNLRASGNHEQYF
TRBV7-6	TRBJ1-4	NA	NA	TGTGCCAGCAGCTTAGCGGGCCAGTGGAATGAAAAACTGTTTTTT	CASSLAGQWNEKLFF
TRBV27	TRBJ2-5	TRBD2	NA	TGTGCCAGCAGTTTAAGCGGGAGGATGGAGACCCAGTACTTC	CASSLSGRMETQYF
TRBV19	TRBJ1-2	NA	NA	TGTGCCAGTAGTATCGACAGGTTAAGCTATGGCTACACCTTC	CASSIDRLSYGYTF
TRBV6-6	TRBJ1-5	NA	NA	TGTGCCAGCAGCCACTTCCTTGAGCCCCAGCATTTT	CASSHFLEPQHF
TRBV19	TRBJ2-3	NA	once	TGTGCCAGTAGTCCCCACCCACGGGGGGCGCGCGCAGATACGCAGTATTTT	CASSPHPRGARADTQYF
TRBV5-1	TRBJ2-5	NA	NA	TGCGCCAGCAGCTTAGGCGGGTTCCAAGAGACCCAGTACTTC	CASSLGGFQETQYF
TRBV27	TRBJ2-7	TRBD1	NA	TGTGCCAGCAGTTTTAACAGAGGGCAGGGGGTCCCCTACGAGCAGTACTTC	CASSFNRGQGVPYEQYF
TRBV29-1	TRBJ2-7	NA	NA	TGCAGCGTTGACGGCGGGATGGGCGAGCAGTACTTC	CSVDGGMGEQYF
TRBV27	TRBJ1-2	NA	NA	TGTGCCAGCAGTTTAGCCAGGGCCCCTAACTATGGCTACACCTTC	CASSLARAPNYGYTF
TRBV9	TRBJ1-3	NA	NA	TGTGCCAGCAGCGTAGACTGGGGAAACACCATATATTTT	CASSVDWGNTIYF
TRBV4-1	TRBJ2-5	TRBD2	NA	TGCGCCAGCAGCGAGACTAGCGGGACAGAGACCCAGTACTTC	CASSETSGTETQYF
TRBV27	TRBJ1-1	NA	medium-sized	TGTGCCAGCAGTTTACAGGGGAACACTGAAGCTTTCTTT	CASSLQGNTEAFF
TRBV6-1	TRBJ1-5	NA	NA	TGTGCCAGCACCTTCAGGGACAATCAGCCCCAGCATTTT	CASTFRDNQPQHF
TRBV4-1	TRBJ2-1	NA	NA	TGCGCCAGCAGCCAAGAACGGGGATTTAGCTCCTACAATGAGCAGTTCTTC	CASSQERGFSSYNEQFF
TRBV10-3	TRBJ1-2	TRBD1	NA	TGTGCCATCAGTGGGGACAGGGTACCCCCCTATGGCTACACCTTC	CAISGDRVPPYGYTF
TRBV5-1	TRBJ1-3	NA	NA	TGCGCCAGCAGCTTGGAACGTGGCGGCTCTGGAAACACCATATATTTT	CASSLERGGSGNTIYF
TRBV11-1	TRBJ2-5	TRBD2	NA	TGTGCCAGCAGCTTTAGCGGGGTAGACCAAGAGACCCAGTACTTC	CASSFSGVDQETQYF
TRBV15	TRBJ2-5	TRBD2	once	TGTGCCACCAGCAGAGATTGGCGGGAGGGGACGGAGACCCAGTACTTC	CATSRDWREGTETQYF
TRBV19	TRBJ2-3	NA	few	TGTGCCAGTAGTTGGGGTCGGGACACAGATACGCAGTATTTT	CASSWGRDTDTQYF